These 18 T cell receptor beta chains came from one sample sequenced in a study of T cells in narcolepsy. The repertoire was sequenced with immunoSEQ multiplex PCR; TCRdb's copy has only in-frame clones and lacks some. Among about 3,400 clones listed, approximately 67% were seen once. Specimen: CD45RA- memory CD8+ T cells from PBMCs. These receptors were collected from a human donor with narcolepsy.

This clone appeared a single time. The V and J genes are TRBV5-6 and TRBJ1-5; 10 bases are a match to TRBD1. The junction had 3 bases not matched to a gene; V was cut back by 4 bases and J by 5 bases. Germline CDR1 and CDR2: SGHDT and YYEEEE. The CDR3 contains 14 residues. CDR3 nucleotide sequence: TGTGCCAGCAGCCAGGGACAGGGGCATCAGCCCCAGCATTTT. Translated: CASSQGQGHQPQHF.

This chain uses TRBV7-8 with TRBJ2-6; D perhaps matches TRBD2 (5 bases). V gave up 5 bases and J gave up 5 bases, with 19 bases separating them. This CDR3 is 17 amino acids long. Per the germline V gene, CDR1 is SGHVS and CDR2 is FQNEAQ. As DNA, the CDR3 is TGTGCCAGCAGCAAGAGGGCCCCACAAAGTCGGGCCAACGTCCTGACTTTC. Its translation is CASSKRAPQSRANVLTF.

The chain employs TRBV4-1 and TRBJ2-1, with 8 bases aligning to TRBD1. V was pared by 2 bases and J by 4 bases, with 7 bases of the junction left unmatched. CDR1 is MGHRA and CDR2 is YSYEKL in the germline V gene. The CDR3 is 16 amino acids. The CDR3 DNA reads TGCGCCAGCAGCCAATGGGGGACAGGAGATTACAATGAGCAGTTCTTC. Protein sequence: CASSQWGTGDYNEQFF.

This clone appeared a few times. This chain links TRBV9 with TRBJ2-2, with D possibly TRBD2 on 6 matching bases. Germline V gene data show CDR1 as SGDLS and CDR2 as YYNGEE. This CDR3 is built from 16 residues. The germline V and J ends were trimmed by 0 bases and 1 base, with 10 bases remaining between them. In DNA, the CDR3 is TGTGCCAGCAGCGTAGCCAGCGGGCTGAACACCGGGGAGCTGTTTTTT. Translating gives CASSVASGLNTGELFF.

This clone was observed a few times. The chain recombines TRBV5-4 with TRBJ1-1; D may be TRBD1 (5 bases). The CDR3 covers 11 residues. V was clipped by 4 bases and J by 12 bases, with 13 bases between them. The germline V gene has CDR1 SGHNT and CDR2 YYREEE (reference sequence). The CDR3 region has the DNA TGTGCCAGCAGCATGGGGAGACAGACTTTCTTT. Protein sequence: CASSMGRQTFF.

J is TRBJ2-3 and V is TRBV6-4, with 10 positions matching TRBD2. Germline V lookup: CDR1 MRHNA, CDR2 SNTAGT. The CDR3 covers 16 residues. Losses at the gene ends were 2 bases for V and 4 bases for J; bases not matched to a gene: 6. CDR3: CASSDAAGGFADTQYF. The CDR3 coding sequence is TGTGCCAGCAGTGACGCAGCGGGGGGGTTCGCAGATACGCAGTATTTT.

This chain uses TRBV9 with TRBJ2-3, with D unclear. The CDR3 consists of 14 residues. Germline CDR1 and CDR2: SGDLS and YYNGEE. V shed 4 bases and J shed 2 bases, with 11 bases lying between them. CDR3 bases: TGTGCCAGCAGCTCCTCCGGCCCCACAGATACGCAGTATTTT. Protein: CASSSSGPTDTQYF.

This clone has just a few counts. The chain employs TRBV7-9 and TRBJ1-1; D gene uncertain. The V gene's germline CDR1 is SEHNR and CDR2 FQNEAQ (reference sequence). The CDR3 is 13 amino acids. Deletions cut 5 bases from V and 6 bases from J, with 13 bases between. CDR3 coding DNA: TGTGCCAGCAGCCCCGGACGGGCCCCTGAAGCTTTCTTT. Encoded protein: CASSPGRAPEAFF.

The genes are TRBV7-3 and TRBJ2-1; possibly TRBD2 for D (8 bases). Germline loops: CDR1 SGHTA, CDR2 FQGTGA. The CDR3 totals 16 residues. Deletions cut 5 bases from V and 10 bases from J, with 24 bases between. The CDR3 loop reads CASSAPGTAGGGEQFF. DNA for the CDR3: TGTGCCAGCAGCGCACCCGGGACAGCTGGCGGGGGGGAGCAGTTCTTC. The full variable domain, with the rest looked up from reference TRBV7-3 and TRBJ2-1, is GAGVSQTPSNKVTEKGKYVELRCDPISGHTALYWYRQSLGQGPEFLIYFQGTGAADDSGLPNDRFFAVRPEGSVSTLKIQRTERGDSAVYLCASSAPGTAGGGEQFFGPGTRLTVL.

This sequence joins TRBV7-9 and TRBJ2-1; TRBD2 aligns across 12 bases. Germline CDR1 is SEHNR and CDR2 is FQNEAQ (reference sequence). This CDR3 has 15 residues. Germline trimming cut 7 bases from V and 9 bases from J; bases unmatched to any gene: 10. The CDR3 DNA follows: TGTGCCAGCACCGAGGGACTAGCGGGCCCCAGTGAGCAGTTCTTC. The encoded protein is CASTEGLAGPSEQFF.

This sequence joins TRBV7-6 and TRBJ2-1; 9 bases align to TRBD2. CDR3 length equals 15 residues. Germline assignment: CDR1 SGHVS and CDR2 FNYEAQ. Unmatched junction bases numbered 0, after V lost 1 base and J lost 2 bases. The DNA of the CDR3 is TGTGCCAGCAGCTTAGGCGGGGGGGCCTACAATGAGCAGTTCTTC. Translating it yields CASSLGGGAYNEQFF.

By share, this clone ranks as medium-sized. This chain joins TRBV7-9 and TRBJ2-7; D unclear. Germline CDR1 and CDR2: SEHNR and FQNEAQ (reference sequence). Between the trimmed V and J ends, which lost 5 bases and 4 bases, there was a span of 12 bases. The CDR3 is 13 residues long. For the CDR3, the DNA is TGTGCCAGCAGCGGATTAATTCGTTACGAGCAGTACTTC. This codes for CASSGLIRYEQYF.

This clone was seen a few times. V usage is TRBV7-3 and J usage is TRBJ2-1, with no clear D. Trimming cost V 5 bases and J 4 bases, with 12 bases left between them. The CDR3 sequence is 14 residues long. Germline V lookup: CDR1 SGHTA, CDR2 FQGTGA. The CDR3 reads CASSHEKRYNEQFF. Here the CDR3 DNA reads TGTGCCAGCAGCCATGAGAAAAGGTACAATGAGCAGTTCTTC.

The chain employs TRBV7-9 and TRBJ1-5; D remains ambiguous. The germline gives CDR1 SEHNR, CDR2 FQNEAQ (reference sequence). The CDR3 consists of 15 residues. The V end lost 0 bases, the J end lost 0 bases, and 6 bases lay between the germline ends. The CDR3 DNA reads as TGTGCCAGCAGCTTAGCCTGGGGTAGCAATCAGCCCCAGCATTTT. Its protein product is CASSLAWGSNQPQHF.

The chain has TRBV4-1 and TRBJ2-7; 7 bases align to TRBD1. The germline V gene has CDR1 MGHRA and CDR2 YSYEKL. J gave up 0 bases and V 2 bases, and 4 bases lay outside the gene matches. The CDR3 spans 15 residues. DNA for the CDR3: TGCGCCAGCAGCCAACAAAGGACAGGCTCCTACGAGCAGTACTTC. This encodes CASSQQRTGSYEQYF.

The chain combines TRBV29-1 with TRBJ2-5, with D possibly called TRBD1 or TRBD2 (7 bases each). The tail of the sequence fits TRBJ2-7 better, so the J call may be wrong. The CDR3 loop spans 14 amino acids. Germline V gene sequence: CDR1 SQVTM, CDR2 ANQGSEA. The CDR3 DNA sequence: TGCAGCGTGGGGGGAGGGGGCCCTGGATACGAGCAGTACTTC. It is translated as CSVGGGGPGYEQYF.

The chain is built from TRBV5-5 and TRBJ1-5; no firm D call. The CDR3 extends over 13 amino acids. V was shortened by 0 bases and J by 4 bases, with 5 bases between the two germline ends. Germline lookup yields CDR1 SGHKS and CDR2 YYEKEE (reference sequence). In nucleotides, the CDR3 is TGTGCCAGCAGCTTGGACTGGAATCAGCCCCAGCATTTT. It translates to CASSLDWNQPQHF.

The chain joins TRBV7-9 to TRBJ1-5, with D perhaps matching TRBD1 (6 bases). Trimming cost V 8 bases and J 0 bases, with 11 bases left between them. The germline V gene has CDR1 SEHNR and CDR2 FQNEAQ (reference sequence). There are 14 residues in the CDR3. The CDR3 region is CASVQGNSNQPQHF. For the CDR3, the DNA is TGTGCCAGCGTACAGGGTAATAGCAATCAGCCCCAGCATTTT.